The sequence of this TCR beta chain was determined in a study of cytomegalovirus exposure and HLA in healthy donors. Trimming shortened V by 3 bases and J by 5 bases, and 14 bases separated the two germline ends. Germline V CDR1 and CDR2: GTSNPN, SVGIG (reference sequence). This CDR3 region has 14 residues. This clone appeared a few times. 13 Jbeta primers and 60 Vbeta primers were used for the PCR. Some clones are missing from TCRdb's copy, which holds only in-frame ones; the method was immunoSEQ multiplex PCR. The sample lists about 120,000 clones, about 78% occurring once. Sequenced input: PBMCs. The chain uses TRBV30 and TRBJ2-4; D uncertain. This TCR derives from a woman between 40 and 50 years old in good health and CMV-seropositive. For the CDR3, the DNA is TGTGCCTGGAGGCCCGCCTCTAATGAAAACATTCAGTACTTC. This codes for CAWRPASNENIQYF.